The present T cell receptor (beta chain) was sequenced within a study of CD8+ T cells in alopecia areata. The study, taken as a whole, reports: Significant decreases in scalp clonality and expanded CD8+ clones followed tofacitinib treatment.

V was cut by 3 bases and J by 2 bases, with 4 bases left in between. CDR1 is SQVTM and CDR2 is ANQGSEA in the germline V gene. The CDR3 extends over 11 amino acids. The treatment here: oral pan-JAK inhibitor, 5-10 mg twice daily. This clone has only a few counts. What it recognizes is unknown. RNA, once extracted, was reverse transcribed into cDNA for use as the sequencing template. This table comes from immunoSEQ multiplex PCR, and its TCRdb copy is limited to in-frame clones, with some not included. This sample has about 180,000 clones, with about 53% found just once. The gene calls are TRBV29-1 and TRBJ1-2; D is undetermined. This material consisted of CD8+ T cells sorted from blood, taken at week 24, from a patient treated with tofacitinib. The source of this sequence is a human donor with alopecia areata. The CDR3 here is CSVEENYGYTF. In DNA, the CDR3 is TGCAGCGTTGAGGAGAACTATGGCTACACCTTC.